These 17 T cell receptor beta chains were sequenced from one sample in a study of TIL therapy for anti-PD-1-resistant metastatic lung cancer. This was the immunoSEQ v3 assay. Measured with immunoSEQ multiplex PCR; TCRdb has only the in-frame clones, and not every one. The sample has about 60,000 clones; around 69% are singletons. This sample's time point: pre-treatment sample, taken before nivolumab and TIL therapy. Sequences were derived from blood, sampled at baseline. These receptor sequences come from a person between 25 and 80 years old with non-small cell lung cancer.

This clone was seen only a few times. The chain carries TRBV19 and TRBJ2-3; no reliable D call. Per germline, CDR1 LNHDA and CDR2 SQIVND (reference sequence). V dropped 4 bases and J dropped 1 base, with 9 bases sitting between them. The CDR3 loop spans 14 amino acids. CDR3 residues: CASSTGGGTDTQYF. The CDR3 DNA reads TGTGCCAGTAGTACGGGCGGTGGCACAGATACGCAGTATTTT.

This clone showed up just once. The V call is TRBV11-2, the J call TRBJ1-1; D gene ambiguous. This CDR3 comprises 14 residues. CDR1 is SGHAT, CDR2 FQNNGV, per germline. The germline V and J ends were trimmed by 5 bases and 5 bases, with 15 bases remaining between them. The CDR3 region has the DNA TGTGCCAGCAGCCCGCCAGGTCTCGGGACTGAAGCTTTCTTT. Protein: CASSPPGLGTEAFF.

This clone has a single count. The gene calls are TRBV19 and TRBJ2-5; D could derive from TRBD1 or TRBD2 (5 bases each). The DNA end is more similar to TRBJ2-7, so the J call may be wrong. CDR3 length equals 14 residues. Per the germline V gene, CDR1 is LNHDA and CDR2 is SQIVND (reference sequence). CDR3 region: CASSSRDRGYEQYF. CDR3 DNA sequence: TGTGCCAGTAGTTCCCGGGACCGAGGATACGAGCAGTACTTC.

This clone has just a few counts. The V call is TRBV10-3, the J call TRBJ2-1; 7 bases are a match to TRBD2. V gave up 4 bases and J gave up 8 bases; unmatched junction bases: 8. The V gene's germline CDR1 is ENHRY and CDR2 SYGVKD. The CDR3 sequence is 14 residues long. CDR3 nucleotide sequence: TGTGCCATCAGTGCGCGCGGGAGCTGGGATGAGCAGTTCTTC. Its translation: CAISARGSWDEQFF.

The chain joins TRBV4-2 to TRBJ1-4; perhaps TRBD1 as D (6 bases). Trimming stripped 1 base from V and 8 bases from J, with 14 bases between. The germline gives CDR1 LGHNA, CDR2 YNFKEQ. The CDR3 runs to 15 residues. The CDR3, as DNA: TGTGCCAGCAGCCAAGGGACGGGAGGGGGGGAAAAACTGTTTTTT. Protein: CASSQGTGGGEKLFF.

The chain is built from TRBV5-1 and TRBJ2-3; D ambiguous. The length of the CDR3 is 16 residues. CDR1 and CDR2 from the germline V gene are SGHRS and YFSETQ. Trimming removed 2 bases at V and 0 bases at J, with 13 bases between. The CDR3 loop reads CASSFLDSTSTDTQYF. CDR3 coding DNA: TGCGCCAGCAGCTTTTTGGATTCTACTAGCACAGATACGCAGTATTTT.

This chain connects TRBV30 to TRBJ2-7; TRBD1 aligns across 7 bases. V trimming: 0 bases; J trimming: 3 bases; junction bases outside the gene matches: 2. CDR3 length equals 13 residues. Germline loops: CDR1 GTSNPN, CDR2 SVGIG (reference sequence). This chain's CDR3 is CAWSVNRGYEQYF. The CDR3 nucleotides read TGTGCCTGGAGTGTTAACAGGGGCTACGAGCAGTACTTC.

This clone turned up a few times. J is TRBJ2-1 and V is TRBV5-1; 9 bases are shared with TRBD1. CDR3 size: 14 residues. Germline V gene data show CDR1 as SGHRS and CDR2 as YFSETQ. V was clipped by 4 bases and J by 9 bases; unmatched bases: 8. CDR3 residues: CASSRGQGVGEQFF. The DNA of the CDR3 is TGCGCCAGCAGCAGGGGACAGGGCGTAGGTGAGCAGTTCTTC.

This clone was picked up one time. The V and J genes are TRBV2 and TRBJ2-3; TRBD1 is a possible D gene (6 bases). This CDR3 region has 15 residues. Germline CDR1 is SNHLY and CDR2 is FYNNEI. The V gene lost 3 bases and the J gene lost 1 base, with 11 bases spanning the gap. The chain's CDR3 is CASSDRGKGTDTQYF. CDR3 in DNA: TGTGCCAGCAGTGATAGGGGGAAGGGCACAGATACGCAGTATTTT.

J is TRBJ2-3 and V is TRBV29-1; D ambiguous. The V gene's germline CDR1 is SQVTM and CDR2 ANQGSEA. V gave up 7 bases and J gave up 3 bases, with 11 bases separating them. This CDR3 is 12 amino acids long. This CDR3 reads CSALWETDTQYF. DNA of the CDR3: TGCAGCGCCCTCTGGGAAACAGATACGCAGTATTTT.

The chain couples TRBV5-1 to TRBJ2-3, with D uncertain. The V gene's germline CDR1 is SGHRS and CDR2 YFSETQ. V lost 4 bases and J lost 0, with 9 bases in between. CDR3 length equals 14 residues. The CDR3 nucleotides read TGCGCCAGCAGCACAAGCACTAGCACAGATACGCAGTATTTT. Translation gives CASSTSTSTDTQYF.

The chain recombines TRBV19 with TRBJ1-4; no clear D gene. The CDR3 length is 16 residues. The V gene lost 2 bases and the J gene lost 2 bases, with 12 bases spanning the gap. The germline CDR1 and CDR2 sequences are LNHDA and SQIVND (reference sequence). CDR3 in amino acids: CASSISGFTTNEKLFF. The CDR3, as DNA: TGTGCCAGTAGTATATCCGGGTTTACGACTAATGAAAAACTGTTTTTT.

For the CDR3, the DNA is TGTGCCAGCAACTTAGGGACACTTGAGCAGTACTTC. This sequence encodes CASNLGTLEQYF. The V gene is TRBV6-1, the J gene TRBJ2-7; maybe TRBD1 (6 bases). V was pared by 7 bases and J by 7 bases, with 14 bases between. The CDR3 contains 12 residues. Germline V gene lookup returns CDR1 MNHNS and CDR2 SASEGT.

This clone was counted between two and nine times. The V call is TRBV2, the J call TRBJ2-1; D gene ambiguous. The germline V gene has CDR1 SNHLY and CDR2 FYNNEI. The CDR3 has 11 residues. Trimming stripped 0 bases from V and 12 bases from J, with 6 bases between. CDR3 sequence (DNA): TGTGCCAGCAGTGAAGCATCACGGCAGTTCTTC. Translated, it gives CASSEASRQFF. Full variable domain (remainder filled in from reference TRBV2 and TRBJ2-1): EPEVTQTPSHQVTQMGQEVILRCVPISNHLYFYWYRQILGQKVEFLVSFYNNEISEKSEIFDDQFSVERPDGSNFTLKIRSTKLEDSAMYFCASSEASRQFFGPGTRLTVL.

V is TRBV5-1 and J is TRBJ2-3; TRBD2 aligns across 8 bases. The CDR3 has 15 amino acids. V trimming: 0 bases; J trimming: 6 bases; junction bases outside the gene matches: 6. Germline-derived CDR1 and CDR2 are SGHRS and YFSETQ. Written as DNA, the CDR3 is TGCGCCAGCAGCTTGGATGCCGGGGGGGCCGATACGCAGTATTTT. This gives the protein CASSLDAGGADTQYF.

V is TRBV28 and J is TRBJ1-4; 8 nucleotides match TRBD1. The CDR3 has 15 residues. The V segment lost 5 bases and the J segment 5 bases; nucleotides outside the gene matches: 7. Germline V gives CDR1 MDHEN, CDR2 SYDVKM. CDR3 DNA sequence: TGTGCCAGCAGTCCCCAGGGGGCGGGGAATGAAAAACTGTTTTTT. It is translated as CASSPQGAGNEKLFF.

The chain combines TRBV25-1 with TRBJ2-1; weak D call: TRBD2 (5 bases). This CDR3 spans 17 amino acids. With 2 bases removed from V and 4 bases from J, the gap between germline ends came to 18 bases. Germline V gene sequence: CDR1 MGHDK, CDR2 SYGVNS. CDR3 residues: CASSEGVRGSRYNEQFF. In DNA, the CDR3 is TGTGCCAGCAGTGAAGGTGTACGGGGATCTAGGTACAATGAGCAGTTCTTC.